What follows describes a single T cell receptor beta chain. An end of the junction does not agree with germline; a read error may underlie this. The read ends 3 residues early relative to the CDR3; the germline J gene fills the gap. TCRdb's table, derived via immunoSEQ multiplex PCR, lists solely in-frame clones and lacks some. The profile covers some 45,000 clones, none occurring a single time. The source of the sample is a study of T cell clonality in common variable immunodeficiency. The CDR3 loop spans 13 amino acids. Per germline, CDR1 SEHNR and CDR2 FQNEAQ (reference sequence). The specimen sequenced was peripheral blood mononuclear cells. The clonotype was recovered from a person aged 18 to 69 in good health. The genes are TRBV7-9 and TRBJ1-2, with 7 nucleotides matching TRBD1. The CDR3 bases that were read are TGTTCCAGCAGCCCCGGGACAGCCTATGGC. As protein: CSSSPGTAYG. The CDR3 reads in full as CSSSPGTAYGYTF.